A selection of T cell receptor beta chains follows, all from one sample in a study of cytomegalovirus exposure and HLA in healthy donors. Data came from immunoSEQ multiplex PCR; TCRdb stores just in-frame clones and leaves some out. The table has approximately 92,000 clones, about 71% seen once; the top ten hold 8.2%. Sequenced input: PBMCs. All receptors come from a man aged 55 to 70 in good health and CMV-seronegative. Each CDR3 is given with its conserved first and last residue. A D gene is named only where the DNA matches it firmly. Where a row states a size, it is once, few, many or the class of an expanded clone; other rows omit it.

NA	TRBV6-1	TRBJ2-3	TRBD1	CASRDRGQDTQYF	TGTGCCAGCAGAGACAGGGGGCAGGATACGCAGTATTTT
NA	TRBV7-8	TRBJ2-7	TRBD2	CASSSRRLAAYEQYF	TGTGCCAGCAGTTCTAGGAGACTAGCGGCTTACGAGCAGTACTTC
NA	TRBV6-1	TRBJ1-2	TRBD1	CASLPGTGGAGGYTF	TGTGCCAGCTTGCCCGGGACAGGGGGCGCCGGTGGCTACACCTTC
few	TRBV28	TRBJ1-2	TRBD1	CASSFRQGHGYTF	TGTGCCAGCAGTTTCCGACAGGGGCACGGCTACACCTTC
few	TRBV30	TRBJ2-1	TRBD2	CARGLAGGRGEQFF	TGTGCCCGGGGGCTAGCGGGGGGGCGGGGTGAGCAGTTCTTC
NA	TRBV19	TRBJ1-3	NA	CASSDTWGNTIYF	TGTGCCAGTAGTGACACCTGGGGAAACACCATATATTTT
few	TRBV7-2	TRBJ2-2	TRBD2	CASSYSAGGPEGELFF	TGTGCCAGCAGCTACTCAGCGGGGGGCCCCGAGGGGGAGCTGTTTTTT
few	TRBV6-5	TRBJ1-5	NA	CASSYRRNQPQHF	TGTGCCAGCAGTTACAGGAGGAATCAGCCCCAGCATTTT
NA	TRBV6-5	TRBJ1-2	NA	CASSLAAGDDYGYTF	TGTGCCAGCAGTTTAGCCGCTGGAGACGACTATGGCTACACCTTC
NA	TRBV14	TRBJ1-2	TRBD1	CASSQPSEDRGIYGYTF	TGTGCCAGCAGCCAACCCTCAGAGGACAGGGGAATTTATGGCTACACCTTC
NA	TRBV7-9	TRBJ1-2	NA	CSSSSTVYGYTF	TGTTCCAGCAGCTCCACAGTCTATGGCTACACCTTC
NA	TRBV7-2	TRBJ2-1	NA	CASSLMTGAYNEQFF	TGTGCCAGCAGCTTAATGACAGGAGCCTACAATGAGCAGTTCTTC
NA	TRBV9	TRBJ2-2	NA	CASSPLQRENTGELFF	TGTGCCAGCAGCCCTTTGCAACGGGAGAACACCGGGGAGCTGTTTTTT
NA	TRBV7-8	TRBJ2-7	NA	CASSLLNAQDEQYF	TGTGCCAGCAGCTTATTGAACGCCCAGGACGAGCAGTACTTC
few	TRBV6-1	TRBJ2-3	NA	CASSERDTYTDTQYF	TGTGCCAGCAGTGAAAGGGACACCTACACAGATACGCAGTATTTT
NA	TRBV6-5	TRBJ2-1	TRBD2	CASGRGGLADNEQFF	TGTGCCAGCGGCCGAGGTGGACTAGCAGACAATGAGCAGTTCTTC
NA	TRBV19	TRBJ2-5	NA	CASSLPEGAETQYF	TGTGCCAGTAGCCTCCCCGAAGGGGCGGAGACCCAGTACTTC
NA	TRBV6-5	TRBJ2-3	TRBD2	CASSQTSGEPDTQYF	TGTGCCAGCAGTCAGACTAGCGGGGAGCCAGATACGCAGTATTTT
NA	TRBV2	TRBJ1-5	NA	CASNQDSTNQPQHF	TGTGCCAGCAACCAGGACAGCACCAATCAGCCCCAGCATTTT
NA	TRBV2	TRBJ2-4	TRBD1	CASSNYPGGAKNIQYF	TGTGCCAGCAGTAATTACCCAGGGGGAGCCAAAAACATTCAGTACTTC
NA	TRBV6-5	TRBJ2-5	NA	CASTSSRRQETQYF	TGTGCCAGCACCTCCTCCCGGCGGCAAGAGACCCAGTACTTC
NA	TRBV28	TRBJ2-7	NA	CASSLHPGLYEQYF	TGTGCCAGCAGTTTGCATCCTGGCCTTTACGAGCAGTACTTC
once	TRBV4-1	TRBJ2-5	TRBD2	CASSHGRGQETQYF	TGCGCCAGCAGCCACGGGAGGGGCCAAGAGACCCAGTACTTC
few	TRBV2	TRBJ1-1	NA	CASSDGGGEEAFF	TGTGCCAGCAGTGATGGAGGCGGGGAAGAAGCTTTCTTT
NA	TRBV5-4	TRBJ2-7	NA	CASSLGGFEQYF	TGTGCCAGCAGCTTGGGGGGCTTCGAGCAGTACTTC
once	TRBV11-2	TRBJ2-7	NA	CASSFTQQGIGHEQYF	TGTGCCAGCAGCTTCACACAACAGGGAATAGGTCACGAGCAGTACTTC
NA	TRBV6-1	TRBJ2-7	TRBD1	CASSGQGYEQYF	TGTGCCAGCAGTGGACAGGGCTACGAGCAGTACTTC
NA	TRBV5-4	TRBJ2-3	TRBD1	CASSPRDRVSTDTQYF	TGTGCCAGCAGCCCCAGGGACAGGGTCAGCACAGATACGCAGTATTTT
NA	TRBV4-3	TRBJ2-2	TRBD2	CASSQEFWSGENTGELFF	TGCGCCAGCAGCCAAGAATTCTGGAGCGGGGAGAACACCGGGGAGCTGTTTTTT
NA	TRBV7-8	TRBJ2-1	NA	CASSPSVAAPLYNEQFF	TGTGCCAGCAGCCCGTCGGTTGCCGCTCCACTCTACAATGAGCAGTTCTTC
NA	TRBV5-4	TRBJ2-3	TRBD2	CASSIGLAGDTQYF	TGTGCCAGCAGCATCGGACTAGCGGGAGATACGCAGTATTTT
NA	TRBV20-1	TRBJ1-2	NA	CSARGGDGYTF	TGCAGTGCTAGGGGGGGAGATGGCTACACCTTC
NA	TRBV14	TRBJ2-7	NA	CASRQWGGGEQYF	TGTGCCAGCCGCCAGTGGGGGGGCGGCGAGCAGTACTTC
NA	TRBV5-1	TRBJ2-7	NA	CASSLLDEQYF	TGCGCCAGCAGCTTGCTAGACGAGCAGTACTTC
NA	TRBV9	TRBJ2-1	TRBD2	CASSPLYSGGTLSSYNEQFF	TGTGCCAGCAGCCCGTTGTATAGCGGGGGAACTCTGAGCTCCTACAATGAGCAGTTCTTC
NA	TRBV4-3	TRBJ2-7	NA	CASSQDHREGGEQYF	TGCGCCAGCAGCCAAGATCACAGGGAAGGGGGCGAGCAGTACTTC
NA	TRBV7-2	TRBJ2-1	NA	CASSLDFIGEQFF	TGTGCCAGCAGCTTAGATTTTATCGGTGAGCAGTTCTTC
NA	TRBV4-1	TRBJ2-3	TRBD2	CASSPLLGRGADTQYF	TGCGCCAGCAGCCCCCTCCTAGGGCGGGGGGCAGATACGCAGTATTTT
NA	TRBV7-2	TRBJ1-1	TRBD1	CASSPRQGALKAFF	TGTGCCAGCAGCCCTCGACAGGGGGCTCTGAAAGCTTTCTTT
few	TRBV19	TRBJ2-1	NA	CASSRTLNEQFF	TGTGCCAGTAGTAGGACTCTCAATGAGCAGTTCTTC